Sequencing of this TCR beta chain was carried out in a study of blood T cell repertoires in COVID-19. This clone has more than one count but fewer than ten. In the original analysis: Cell counts per sample came from amplifying reference gene primers. Using immunoSEQ multiplex PCR, the repertoire was profiled, and TCRdb retains in-frame clones only, with some absent. V and J calls and clone size are as listed in that table; D and trimming were resolved from the DNA. The sample consists of about 150,000 clones, roughly 85% of them appearing once. Germline V gene sequence: CDR1 MNHEY, CDR2 SVGAGI. The J segment lost 6 bases and the V segment lost 7 bases, leaving 8 bases of the junction unmatched. This CDR3 contains 15 residues.

Input material: PBMCs or T cells enriched from blood (not recorded which). J is TRBJ2-1 and V is TRBV6-5; 11 nucleotides agree with TRBD2. The clonotype comes from a woman between 65 and 79 years old in a cohort exposed to, infected with or recovered from COVID-19 (not recorded which). The CDR3 region is CASKLAGGRFNEQFF. The CDR3 DNA is TGTGCCAGCAAATTAGCGGGAGGGCGTTTCAATGAGCAGTTCTTC.